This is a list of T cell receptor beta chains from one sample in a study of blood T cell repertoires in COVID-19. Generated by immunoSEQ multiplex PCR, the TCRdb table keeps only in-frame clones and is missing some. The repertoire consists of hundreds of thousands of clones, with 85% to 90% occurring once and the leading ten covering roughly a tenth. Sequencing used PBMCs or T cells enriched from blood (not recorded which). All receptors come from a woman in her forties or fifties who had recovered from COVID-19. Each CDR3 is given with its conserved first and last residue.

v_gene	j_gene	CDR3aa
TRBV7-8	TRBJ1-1	CASSGQGAIGTEAFF
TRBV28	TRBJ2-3	CASSPTTGASTDTQYF
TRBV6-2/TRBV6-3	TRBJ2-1	CASSYRGASYNEQFF
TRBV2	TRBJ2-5	CASSRDSKPETQYF
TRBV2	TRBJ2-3	CASRERGTGGDTQYF
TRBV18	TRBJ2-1	CASSPTGQVNNEQFF
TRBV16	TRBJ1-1	CASSQWLGQGVVTEAFF
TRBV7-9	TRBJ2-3	CASSLGGQGADTQYF
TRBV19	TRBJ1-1	CASSGGVLNTEAFF
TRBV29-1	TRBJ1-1	CSVDAGLHAEAFF
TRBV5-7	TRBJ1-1	CASSTHHQGKVNTEAFF
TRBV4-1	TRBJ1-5	CASSQDIGQLNQPQHF
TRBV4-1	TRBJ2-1	CASSPAGGNNEQFF
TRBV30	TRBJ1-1	CAWRLTGSAFF
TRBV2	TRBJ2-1	CASSDPTSGGPNSYNEQFF
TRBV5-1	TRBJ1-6	CASSRGGPTGENSPLHF
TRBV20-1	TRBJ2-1	CSASLGRSSYNEQFF
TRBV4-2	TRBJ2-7	CASSQELAAITYEQYF
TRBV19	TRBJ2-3	CASNQRAHGDTQYF
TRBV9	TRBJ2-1	CASSPGSGQFF
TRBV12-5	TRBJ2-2	CASGFEGQNTGELFF
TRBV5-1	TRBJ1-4	CASSGGQGNEKLFF
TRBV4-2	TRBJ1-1	CASSQDVQVNTEAFF
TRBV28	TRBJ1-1	CASSQSQGRMNTEAFF
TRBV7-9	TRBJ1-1	CASSFGGGTEAFF
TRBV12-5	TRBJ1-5	CASGLNLNQPQHF
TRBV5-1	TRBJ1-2	CASSLVSGSDGYTF
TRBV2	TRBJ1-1	CASSVHSGGGVGTEAFF
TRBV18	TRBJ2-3	CASSRQGPSTDTQYF
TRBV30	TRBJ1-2	CAWSATTMSYTF
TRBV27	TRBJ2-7	CASSSPGLGAGEQYF
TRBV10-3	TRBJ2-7	CAISGRDRGLYEQYF
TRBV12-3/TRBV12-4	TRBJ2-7	CASSDRADEQYF
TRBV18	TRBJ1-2	CASSPGRGDGYTF
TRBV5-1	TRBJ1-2	CASSTGDQGLSGYTF
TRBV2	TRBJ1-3	CASRALGQLGNTIYF
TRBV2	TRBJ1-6	CASSGGIQGGSPLHF
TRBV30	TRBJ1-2	CAWSRGGDGYTF
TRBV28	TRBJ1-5	CASSLFRGNQPQHF
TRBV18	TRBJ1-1	CASSPRDRAPHQGTEAFF
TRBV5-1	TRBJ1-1	CASSLVEANTEAFF
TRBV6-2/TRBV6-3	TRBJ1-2	CASSFSYTSTYGYTF